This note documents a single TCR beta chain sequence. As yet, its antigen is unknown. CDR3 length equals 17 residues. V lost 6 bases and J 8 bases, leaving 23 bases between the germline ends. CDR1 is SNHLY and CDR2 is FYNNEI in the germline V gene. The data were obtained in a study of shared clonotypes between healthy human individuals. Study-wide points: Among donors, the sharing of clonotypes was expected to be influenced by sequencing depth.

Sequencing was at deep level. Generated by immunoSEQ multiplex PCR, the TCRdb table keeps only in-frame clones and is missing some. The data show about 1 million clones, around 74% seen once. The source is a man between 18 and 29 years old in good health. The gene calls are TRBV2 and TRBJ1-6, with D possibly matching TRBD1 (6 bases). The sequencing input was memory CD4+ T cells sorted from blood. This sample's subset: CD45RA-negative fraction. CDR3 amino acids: CASSPGGGAAFDSPLHF. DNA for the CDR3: TGTGCCAGCAGCCCCGGAGGGGGGGCGGCTTTTGATTCACCCCTCCACTTT.